This TCR beta chain was found in a study of regulatory T cells in long-lasting Graves disease. Assembly of TCR beta libraries relied on iRepertoire HTBI primers together with Arm-PCR of CDR3 regions. Each CDR3 protein gets one entry after TCRdb re-called the multiplex PCR reads with MiXCR. The data contain hundreds of thousands of distinct CDR3 sequences, under 25% of them singletons. As to time point: persistent/refractory GD, antithyroid drugs over 5 years with positive TRAb. From PBMCs, RNA was extracted and then used to make the TCR library. The V gene end was trimmed by 0 bases and the J gene end by 1 base; junction bases not matched to a gene: 1. The CDR3 loop spans 15 amino acids. Germline CDR1 and CDR2: SGHTA and FQGTGA.

The sequencing here drew on peripheral blood mononuclear cells (PBMCs), taken when the disease was refractory, from a patient treated with antithyroid drugs. The TCR comes from a female donor with Graves disease. The chain combines TRBV7-3 with TRBJ1-1; 8 bases agree with TRBD1. The CDR3 nucleotides read TGTGCCAGCAGCTTAACCAGGGGGCCGAACACTGAAGCTTTCTTT. Translated: CASSLTRGPNTEAFF.